This T cell receptor (beta chain) was retrieved from a study of T cell responses to AZD1222 COVID-19 vaccine. Study in general: Second-dose schedules of about 4 or about 12 weeks were combined.

Study findings and constraints: Only after the peak T cell response were repertoires sampled. Spike-specific TCRs gained breadth and depth after people received two AZD1222 doses.

Sequencing used immunoSEQ multiplex PCR; TCRdb keeps in-frame clones, though not all of them. The table shows 100,000 to 150,000 clones, with roughly 90% occurring only once. As for this clone: The antigen is not known.

Per germline, CDR1 LNHDA and CDR2 SQIVND (reference sequence). Trimming cost V 6 bases and J 4 bases, with 15 bases left between them. This CDR3 region has 14 residues. The sequencing used peripheral blood, collected on day 0 of AZD1222 vaccination. V is TRBV19 and J is TRBJ1-1, with a tentative D call TRBD1 (5 bases). This TCR was recovered from an adult in good health. In DNA form, the CDR3 reads TGTGCCAGTAGCTTATGGGGGAGAGGCACTGAAGCTTTCTTT. Translated, it gives CASSLWGRGTEAFF.